This passage covers 4 T cell receptor beta chains from one sample sequenced in a study of vaccination effects on CD4 cells after COVID-19 (dated by TCRdb to between 2021 and 2024). These receptors lack a known antigen. After approximately eleven days of culture, CD4+ T cells were isolated with the EasySep CD4+ T cell isolation kit. Library generation was performed with the immunoSEQ multiplex PCR assay. Held by TCRdb, this immuneACCESS table contains in-frame sequences only and omits some clones. Under half of the omission traces to an unresolved V gene where checked; the cause of the rest is unknown. The sample has 30,000 to 40,000 clones on record, roughly 80% of them singletons. The ten largest clones represent approximately 3% of the sample. The sequencing here drew on CD4+ T cells from PBMCs cultured without peptide, taken before COVID-19 vaccination. These receptors all stem from a human donor who received a COVID-19 vaccine.

This chain joins TRBV27 and TRBJ1-6, with D unclear. Trimming shortened V by 4 bases and J by 0 bases, and 10 bases separated the two germline ends. The CDR3 has 16 amino acids. Germline assignment: CDR1 MNHEY and CDR2 SMNVEV (reference sequence). In DNA, the CDR3 is TGTGCCAGCAGTTCAAGTAGAAGCTCCTATAATTCACCCCTCCACTTT. It specifies CASSSSRSSYNSPLHF.

The genes are TRBV24-1 and TRBJ2-1; perhaps TRBD1 as D (5 bases). The CDR3 contains 14 residues. CDR1 and CDR2 from the germline V gene are KGHDR and SFDVKD. V gave up 4 bases and J gave up 4 bases, with 10 bases separating them. The CDR3 nucleotides read TGTGCCACCAGTGACCCGACAGAGTACAATGAGCAGTTCTTC. Translation gives CATSDPTEYNEQFF.

The V call is TRBV5-4, the J call TRBJ2-6; TRBD2 is a possible D gene (6 bases). Per germline, CDR1 SGHNT and CDR2 YYREEE (reference sequence). This CDR3 is built from 17 residues. V lost 2 bases, J lost 1 base, and 13 bases lay in between. The DNA of the CDR3 is TGTGCCAGCAGCTTAGGGACTGCCCAGTCTGGGGCCAACGTCCTGACTTTC. As protein: CASSLGTAQSGANVLTF.

The table lists this clone with a count of one. The rearrangement joins TRBV6-5 to TRBJ1-2, with TRBD1 as a possible D gene (5 bases). CDR3 length: 14 residues. Germline assignment: CDR1 MNHEY and CDR2 SVGAGI. The V and J ends lost 2 bases and 4 bases respectively, with 11 bases between them. The CDR3 nucleotides are TGTGCCAGCAGTTACAGGGGCCGCGGCTATGGCTACACCTTC. Translated, it gives CASSYRGRGYGYTF.